This T cell receptor beta chain was retrieved from a study of blood T cell repertoires in COVID-19. In the authors' methods: From reference gene primer amplification, estimates of nucleated cell counts were derived. Produced via immunoSEQ multiplex PCR; TCRdb's table is partial and in-frame only. The D gene and trimming were derived from the DNA, and the V and J assignments and clone size from that table. Found here are around 320,000 clones, approximately 88% of them singletons; the top ten hold about 7%. The V gene lost 6 bases and the J gene lost 4 bases, with 9 bases spanning the gap. Germline V lookup: CDR1 LNHDA, CDR2 SQIVND (reference sequence). This CDR3 is 12 amino acids long.

The sequence was collected from a woman under 40 who had recovered from COVID-19. The sample consisted of peripheral blood. The V gene is TRBV19, the J gene TRBJ1-1, with D hard to call. In nucleotides, the CDR3 is TGTGCCAGTAGATTACAGAGCACTGAAGCTTTCTTT. It encodes CASRLQSTEAFF.